This record covers a single TCR beta chain. Authors' data handling: Reference gene primer amplification gave nucleated cell count estimates. The data were produced by immunoSEQ multiplex PCR, yet TCRdb's version contains in-frame clones alone and is incomplete. V, J and clone size are taken as reported in that table, and D and trimming were inferred from the DNA itself. The data show under 55,000 clones, about 90% seen once. Germline trimming cut 6 bases from V and 8 bases from J; bases unmatched to any gene: 11. This CDR3 has 14 amino acids. CDR1 is SGHRS, CDR2 YFSETQ, per germline. The data were taken from a study of blood T cell repertoires in COVID-19. Study-wide background: Samples came from the United States, Italy and Spain, spanning acute and convalescent COVID-19. In each case, the material was cDNA or gDNA derived from T cells, B-cell-depleted T cells, or PBMCs.

Sequenced sample: peripheral blood. The sequence was collected from a woman older than 75 with active COVID-19. The J gene is TRBJ1-2, the V gene TRBV5-1, with 9 bases that match TRBD1. DNA for the CDR3: TGCGCCAGCACCGACAGGGGGACAGTAGGAGGCTACACCTTC. Translating it yields CASTDRGTVGGYTF.